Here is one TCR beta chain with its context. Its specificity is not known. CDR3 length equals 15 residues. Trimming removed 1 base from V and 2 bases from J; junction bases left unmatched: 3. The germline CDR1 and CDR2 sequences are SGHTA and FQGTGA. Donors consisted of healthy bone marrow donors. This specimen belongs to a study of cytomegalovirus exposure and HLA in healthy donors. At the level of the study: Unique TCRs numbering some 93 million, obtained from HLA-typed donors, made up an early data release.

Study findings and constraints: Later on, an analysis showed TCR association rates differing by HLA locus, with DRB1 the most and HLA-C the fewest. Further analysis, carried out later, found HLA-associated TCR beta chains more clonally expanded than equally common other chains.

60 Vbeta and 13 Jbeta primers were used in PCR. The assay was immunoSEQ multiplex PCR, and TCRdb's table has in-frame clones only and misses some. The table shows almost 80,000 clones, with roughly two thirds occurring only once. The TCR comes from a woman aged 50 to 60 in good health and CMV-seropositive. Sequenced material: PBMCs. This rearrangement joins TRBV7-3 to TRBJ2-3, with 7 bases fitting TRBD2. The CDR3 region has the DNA TGTGCCAGCAGCTTAAGGCGGGGGAACACAGATACGCAGTATTTT. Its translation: CASSLRRGNTDTQYF.